Shown below are 30 T cell receptor beta chains from a single sample sequenced in a study of blood T cell repertoires in COVID-19. Profiling relied on immunoSEQ multiplex PCR, and the TCRdb table lists in-frame clones only, not all of them. This table holds a few hundred thousand clones, 86% found once. The sequenced sample was peripheral blood. Receptors were obtained from a man aged 60 to 69 with acute or convalescent COVID-19.

This clone was counted once. CDR3 in amino acids: CATSDSGKKNEKLFF. The CDR3 nucleotides read TGTGCCACCAGTGATTCAGGGAAGAAGAATGAAAAACTGTTTTTT. V gene TRBV24-1 combines with J gene TRBJ1-4; a possible D gene is TRBD1 (5 bases). V was clipped by 2 bases and J by 5 bases, with 11 bases between them. The CDR3 totals 15 residues. The germline V gene has CDR1 KGHDR and CDR2 SFDVKD.

The V call is TRBV3-1 (or the pseudogene TRBV3-2), the J call TRBJ2-7; D uncertain. CDR3 length: 15 amino acids. The germline V gene has CDR1 LGHDT and CDR2 YNNKEL (reference sequence). With 1 base removed from V and 4 bases from J, the gap between germline ends came to 14 bases. CDR3 region: CASSQATVETYEQYF. Here the CDR3 DNA reads TGTGCCAGCAGCCAAGCAACAGTCGAAACTTACGAGCAGTACTTC.

The genes are TRBV28 and TRBJ2-7; tentative D call: TRBD2 (6 bases). This CDR3 has 13 residues. V lost 5 bases, J lost 4 bases, and 12 bases lay in between. Germline-derived CDR1 and CDR2 are MDHEN and SYDVKM. CDR3 nucleotides: TGTGCCAGCAGTCGTGGGGGGACGTACGAGCAGTACTTC. It is translated as CASSRGGTYEQYF. The full variable domain, completed using reference TRBV28 and TRBJ2-7, is DVKVTQSSRYLVKRTGEKVFLECVQDMDHENMFWYRQDPGLGLRLIYFSYDVKMKEKGDIPEGYSVSREKKERFSLILESASTNQTSMYLCASSRGGTYEQYFGPGTRLTVT.

The CDR3 coding sequence is TGTGCCAGCAGTGAAAGGACACTCCTTGGCGAGACCCAGTACTTC. Translated: CASSERTLLGETQYF. The chain carries TRBV2 and TRBJ2-5, with a weak D call TRBD1 (5 bases). Per the germline V gene, CDR1 is SNHLY and CDR2 is FYNNEI. The CDR3 length is 15 residues. Trimming took 2 bases from V and 5 from J, leaving 15 bases between them.

The V call is TRBV27, the J call TRBJ2-5; 9 nucleotides agree with TRBD1. Germline CDR1 is MNHEY and CDR2 is SMNVEV (reference sequence). This CDR3 is built from 15 residues. V trimming: 5 bases; J trimming: 5 bases; junction bases outside the gene matches: 9. CDR3 amino acids: CASSRNRGQGETQYF. CDR3 bases: TGTGCCAGCAGTCGTAACAGGGGGCAGGGCGAGACCCAGTACTTC.

V usage is TRBV5-5 and J usage is TRBJ2-1; 9 bases are a match to TRBD2. In germline, CDR1 is SGHKS, CDR2 YYEKEE (reference sequence). The V and J ends lost 2 bases and 5 bases, in that order; junction bases with no gene match: 5. The CDR3 contains 15 residues. CDR3 loop: CASSFETSGHNEQFF. The DNA for the CDR3 is TGTGCCAGCAGCTTCGAGACTAGCGGACACAATGAGCAGTTCTTC.

This chain uses TRBV5-1 with TRBJ1-1; D is possibly TRBD1 (5 bases). The germline V and J ends were trimmed by 3 bases and 0 bases, with 27 bases remaining between them. The CDR3 sequence is 20 residues long. The germline V gene has CDR1 SGHRS and CDR2 YFSETQ. The CDR3 DNA sequence: TGCGCCAGCAGCTCGTACCTGAATTGGGCCCAGGGTGGGATGAACACTGAAGCTTTCTTT. Protein product: CASSSYLNWAQGGMNTEAFF.

This chain uses TRBV6-5 with TRBJ2-3, with 7 bases that match TRBD2. CDR1 is MNHEY and CDR2 is SVGAGI in the germline V gene. This CDR3 has 15 residues. V lost 2 bases to trimming and J lost 3 bases; unmatched junction nucleotides: 5. This CDR3 is CASSYRLAETDTQYF. The CDR3 nucleotides read TGTGCCAGCAGTTACCGTCTAGCGGAAACAGATACGCAGTATTTT.

The chain links TRBV21-1 to TRBJ2-4; the table names TRBD2, a call not compared with the DNA. TRBV21-1 is listed as a pseudogene. The CDR3 has 15 amino acids. The CDR3 coding sequence is TGTGCCAGCCTTCGGGAGGGAGAGGTCAAAAACATTCAGTACTTC. Protein: CASLREGEVKNIQYF.

Notes on this clone: This CDR3 is also generated by other DNA sequences in the sample. The chain has TRBV4-3 and TRBJ1-5; D is uncertain. The V end was cut by 1 base, the J end by 5 bases, with 6 bases between. This CDR3 has 13 residues. CDR1 is LGHNA and CDR2 is YSLEER in the germline V gene. CDR3 DNA sequence: TGCGCCAGCAGCCAAGGTCGGGATCAGCCCCAGCATTTT. Translating gives CASSQGRDQPQHF.

The genes are TRBV5-1 and TRBJ2-7; D is possibly TRBD2 (5 bases). The CDR3 runs to 14 residues. V was pared by 0 bases and J by 2 bases, with 9 bases between. Germline V CDR1 and CDR2: SGHRS, YFSETQ. Here the CDR3 reads CASSLGTPTYEQYF. Written as DNA, the CDR3 is TGCGCCAGCAGCTTGGGGACTCCGACCTACGAGCAGTACTTC.

This CDR3 reads CASSYSGGRSYNEQFF. As DNA, the CDR3 is TGTGCCAGCAGTTACTCTGGCGGGAGGTCCTACAATGAGCAGTTCTTC. The chain joins TRBV6-5 to TRBJ2-1; 8 bases match TRBD2. Trimming removed 0 bases from V and 1 base from J; junction bases left unmatched: 2. Germline-derived CDR1 and CDR2 are MNHEY and SVGAGI. This CDR3 is built from 16 residues.

This clone occurred once. V and J are TRBV7-2 and TRBJ2-2; the match to TRBD2 covers 9 bases. V shed 6 bases, J shed 1 base, and the junction held 6 bases outside the gene matches. Germline V gene lookup returns CDR1 SGHTA and CDR2 FQGNSA. This CDR3 contains 16 residues. CDR3 sequence reads: CASRSLAGLNTGELFF. DNA for the CDR3: TGTGCCAGCAGGTCCCTAGCGGGGCTGAACACCGGGGAGCTGTTTTTT.

The chain carries TRBV28 and TRBJ2-7; D call uncertain. There are 11 residues in the CDR3. Germline CDR1 reads MDHEN; CDR2 reads SYDVKM. Trimming pared 6 bases from V and 3 bases from J, leaving 6 bases between. The CDR3 region is CASRNYYEQYF. The CDR3 region has the DNA TGTGCCAGCAGAAACTACTACGAGCAGTACTTC.

The CDR3 spells CAWSEGLAGGPSSTDTQYF. As DNA, the CDR3 is TGTGCCTGGAGTGAGGGACTAGCGGGAGGGCCGAGTAGCACAGATACGCAGTATTTT. This sequence joins TRBV30 and TRBJ2-3, with TRBD2 matching 16 bases. V was clipped by 1 base and J by 0 bases; unmatched bases: 7. From germline, CDR1 is GTSNPN and CDR2 SVGIG (reference sequence). CDR3 size: 19 residues. The whole variable domain, remainder taken from reference TRBV30 and TRBJ2-3, is SQTIHQWPATLVQPVGSPLSLECTVEGTSNPNLYWYRQAAGRGLQLLFYSVGIGQISSEVPQNLSASRPQDRQFILSSKKLLLSDSGFYLCAWSEGLAGGPSSTDTQYFGPGTRLTVL.

The genes are TRBV30 and TRBJ1-3; 9 positions agree with TRBD1. This CDR3 region has 14 residues. Trimming cost V 3 bases and J 1 base; bases outside gene matches: 1. Germline CDR1 reads GTSNPN; CDR2 reads SVGIG (reference sequence). CDR3 coding DNA: TGTGCCTGGAGGGGGACAGGGTCTGGAAACACCATATATTTT. As protein: CAWRGTGSGNTIYF.

The chain joins TRBV5-1 to TRBJ2-7; D is perhaps TRBD2 (6 bases). CDR1 SGHRS and CDR2 YFSETQ come from the germline V gene. The length of the CDR3 is 12 residues. V was cut by 5 bases and J by 6 bases, with 12 bases left in between. The CDR3 region has the DNA TGCGCCAGCAGGCCGGGAGACGGCGAGCAGTACTTC. Translating gives CASRPGDGEQYF.

V is TRBV20-1 and J is TRBJ2-2; D gene uncertain. This CDR3 has 14 amino acids. CDR1 DFQATT and CDR2 SNEGSKA come from the germline V gene (reference sequence). V was cut by 3 bases and J by 3 bases, with 11 bases left in between. The CDR3 DNA sequence: TGCAGTGCTAGTACGGGTCTCCACACCGGGGAGCTGTTTTTT. It encodes CSASTGLHTGELFF.

The chain has TRBV18 and TRBJ1-2, with D perhaps TRBD1 (6 bases). Trimming took off 5 bases at V and 2 bases at J, with 15 bases between the two ends. The CDR3 has 15 residues. Per germline, CDR1 KGHSH and CDR2 LQKENI. CDR3 coding DNA: TGTGCCAGCTCATTGGGCCAGGGGCGCAACTATGGCTACACCTTC. Its translation: CASSLGQGRNYGYTF. The full variable domain, rest sourced from reference TRBV18 and TRBJ1-2, is NAGVMQNPRHLVRRRGQEARLRCSPMKGHSHVYWYRQLPEEGLKFMVYLQKENIIDESGMPKERFSAEFPKEGPSILRIQQVVRGDSAAYFCASSLGQGRNYGYTFGSGTRLTVV.

The chain combines TRBV5-1 with TRBJ1-1; D call uncertain. The CDR3 sequence is 13 residues long. Germline V gene sequence: CDR1 SGHRS, CDR2 YFSETQ. Trimming took off 2 bases at V and 3 bases at J, with 8 bases between the two ends. The CDR3 is CASSLGRDTEAFF. The CDR3 region has the DNA TGCGCCAGCAGCTTAGGCCGGGACACTGAAGCTTTCTTT.

The chain recombines TRBV19 with TRBJ2-2, with 8 positions matching TRBD1. V was pared by 7 bases and J by 3 bases, with 7 bases of the junction left unmatched. The CDR3 sequence is 15 residues long. The germline V gene has CDR1 LNHDA and CDR2 SQIVND (reference sequence). CDR3 residues: CASNSRTGYTGELFF. The CDR3 region has the DNA TGTGCCAGTAATTCCCGGACAGGGTACACCGGGGAGCTGTTTTTT. The entire variable domain, with the rest obtained from reference TRBV19 and TRBJ2-2, is as follows: DGGITQSPKYLFRKEGQNVTLSCEQNLNHDAMYWYRQDPGQGLRLIYYSQIVNDFQKGDIAEGYSVSREKKESFPLTVTSAQKNPTAFYLCASNSRTGYTGELFFGEGSRLTVL.

This clone was counted once. The CDR3 sequence: CASSSVTGSGYTF. The CDR3 DNA sequence: TGTGCCAGCAGCTCTGTGACAGGGAGTGGCTACACCTTC. V is TRBV7-2 and J is TRBJ1-2; the match to TRBD1 covers 7 bases. The CDR3 spans 13 residues. The germline CDR1 and CDR2 sequences are SGHTA and FQGNSA. V gave up 4 bases and J gave up 7 bases; unmatched junction bases: 6.

This clone was picked up a small number of times. V usage is TRBV7-2 and J usage is TRBJ2-5; tentatively, D is TRBD2 (7 bases). Germline assignment: CDR1 SGHTA and CDR2 FQGNSA. The CDR3 contains 15 residues. The V gene lost 4 bases and the J gene lost 9 bases, with 21 bases spanning the gap. This CDR3 reads CASSSRLAGAGAQYF. The CDR3, as DNA: TGTGCCAGCAGCTCTCGACTAGCCGGGGCAGGGGCCCAGTACTTC.

The chain uses TRBV6-4 and TRBJ2-1; 13 bases match TRBD2. J was trimmed by 7 bases and V by 0 bases; bases with no gene match: 3. There are 16 residues in the CDR3. CDR1 is MRHNA, CDR2 SNTAGT, per germline. The CDR3 protein is CASSDSGLAGENEQFF. CDR3 in DNA: TGTGCCAGCAGTGACTCTGGACTAGCGGGAGAGAATGAGCAGTTCTTC.

The CDR3 DNA reads TGTGCCAGCAGTGAAACGTTGGGGGGCGAGCAGTACTTC. This sequence encodes CASSETLGGEQYF. The chain links TRBV6-4 to TRBJ2-7; a possible D gene is TRBD2 (6 bases). This CDR3 has 13 amino acids. Germline V lookup: CDR1 MRHNA, CDR2 SNTAGT. V lost 3 bases, J lost 6 bases, and 12 bases lay in between.

Comment on this clone: One end of the junction is discordant with germline, which a read error may explain. The rearrangement links TRBV19 to TRBJ1-5; 9 bases map to TRBD1. This CDR3 spans 17 amino acids. The germline V gene has CDR1 LNHDA and CDR2 SQIVND (reference sequence). The CDR3 nucleotides read TGTGCCAGTAGTATGCTAGTTTCGGGACAGGGCAAACAGCCCCAGCATTTT. Translated, it gives CASSMLVSGQGKQPQHF.

V usage is TRBV30 and J usage is TRBJ1-1; maybe TRBD1 (5 bases). The CDR3 runs 13 residues. The germline gives CDR1 GTSNPN, CDR2 SVGIG (reference sequence). The V and J ends lost 0 bases and 5 bases respectively, with 10 bases between them. The CDR3 spells CAWSVMGGTEAFF. The CDR3 nucleotides read TGTGCCTGGAGTGTAATGGGGGGAACTGAAGCTTTCTTT.

This rearrangement joins TRBV28 to TRBJ1-3, with 7 bases lining up with TRBD1. The junction had 7 bases not matched to a gene; V was cut back by 5 bases and J by 0 bases. The CDR3 length is 16 residues. CDR1 MDHEN and CDR2 SYDVKM come from the germline V gene. In DNA form, the CDR3 reads TGTGCCAGCAGTCCCCAAGGGGGCGACTCTGGAAACACCATATATTTT. This gives the protein CASSPQGGDSGNTIYF.

V gene TRBV2 combines with J gene TRBJ1-2; D ambiguous. The CDR3 consists of 15 residues. Germline assignment: CDR1 SNHLY and CDR2 FYNNEI. The germline V and J ends were trimmed by 6 bases and 7 bases, with 21 bases remaining between them. The CDR3 sequence is CASSPEVAGRVGYTF. CDR3 DNA sequence: TGTGCCAGCAGCCCAGAGGTCGCCGGTCGTGTTGGCTACACCTTC.

This rearrangement joins TRBV6-2 or TRBV6-3 to TRBJ1-2; perhaps TRBD1 as D (6 bases). Trimming left V 1 base short and J 4 bases short, with 13 bases between. The V gene's germline CDR1 is MNHEY and CDR2 SVGEGT. CDR3 size: 15 residues. CDR3 sequence reads: CASSYYGGASYGYTF. In nucleotides, the CDR3 is TGTGCCAGCAGTTACTACGGGGGGGCAAGCTATGGCTACACCTTC.